Presented here are 15 T cell receptor beta chains from one specimen sequenced in a study of T cells in Graves' hyperthyroidism and ophthalmopathy (dated by TCRdb to about 2019). Library preparation employed multiplex PCR. The data were produced on an Illumina HiSeq 2000. The TCR beta CDR3 regions were amplified from RNA transcripts. The TCR CDR3 was subjected to a first round of RT-PCR using the HTBI primer set and the Qiagen OneStep RT-PCR kit. TCRdb itself trimmed the public reads at Q25 with fastp, ran MiXCR and retained productive beta chains. Each entry merges the rows of one CDR3 protein and shows their most common DNA and genes. The sample yields more than 500,000 distinct CDR3 sequences; 15% to 20% were counted once. Clones ranked in the top ten supply 25% to 35% of the sample. Material for sequencing was blood. The receptor source for this set is a woman aged 25 to 45 with Graves' ophthalmopathy.

This clonotype was picked up many times. The J gene is TRBJ2-1, the V gene TRBV20-1, with 11 bases lining up with TRBD2. With V trimmed by 5 bases and J by 4 bases, 7 bases remained unmatched. This CDR3 is 15 amino acids long. CDR1 is DFQATT, CDR2 SNEGSKA, per germline (reference sequence). CDR3 residues: CSALTGTSGYNEQFF. The CDR3 DNA sequence: TGCAGTGCTCTTACCGGGACTAGCGGATACAATGAGCAGTTCTTC.

This clonotype occurred a few times. The final CDR3 position lacks the conserved phenylalanine or tryptophan, pointing to a likely read error. The chain is built from TRBV7-9 and TRBJ2-7; 13 nucleotides agree with TRBD2. There are 18 residues in the CDR3. The ends lost 5 bases at V and 4 bases at J; junction bases unmatched: 14. Germline V gives CDR1 SEHNR, CDR2 FQNEAQ (reference sequence). The CDR3 nucleotides are TGTGCCAGCAGCGCGCGACTAGCGGGAGGATCATTCGGGTACGAGCAGTACCTC. Protein sequence: CASSARLAGGSFGYEQYL.

The CDR3 DNA sequence: TGTGCCAGCAGCCCTCAGTATAGGGTCGGTTACCCTTACGGGGAGCTGTTTTTT. It codes for CASSPQYRVGYPYGELFF. The chain is built from TRBV6-2 or TRBV6-3 and TRBJ2-2; D gene uncertain. This CDR3 has 18 amino acids. Trimming pared 6 bases from V and 7 bases from J, leaving 27 bases between. CDR1 and CDR2 (germline): MNHEY, SVGEGT.

This clonotype was counted at least ten times. The chain recombines TRBV27 with TRBJ2-7, with 12 bases that match TRBD1. CDR1 MNHEY and CDR2 SMNVEV come from the germline V gene (reference sequence). V gave up 6 bases and J gave up 7 bases; unmatched junction bases: 7. The CDR3 covers 14 residues. The CDR3 DNA reads as TGTGCCAGCAGCGTGGGACAGGGGGCGGGAGAGCAGTACTTC. Protein: CASSVGQGAGEQYF.

This clonotype was picked up a small number of times. The chain links TRBV5-4 to TRBJ2-5, with 8 bases aligning to TRBD2. The CDR3 runs 13 residues. The trim removed 1 base at V and 5 bases at J, leaving 1 base unmatched. CDR1 SGHNT and CDR2 YYREEE come from the germline V gene (reference sequence). The CDR3 DNA is TGTGCCAGCAGCTTGCCTAGCGGGGAGACCCAGTACTTC. Protein sequence: CASSLPSGETQYF.

The chain combines TRBV14 with TRBJ2-6; possible D gene TRBD1, 6 bases. This CDR3 contains 16 residues. The V and J ends lost 3 bases and 3 bases respectively, with 12 bases between them. The germline V gene has CDR1 SGHDN and CDR2 FVKESK. For the CDR3, the DNA is TGTGCCAGCAGCCAGTTACAGGGTATTGGGGCCAACGTCCTGACTTTC. Amino acids: CASSQLQGIGANVLTF.

In its sample, this clonotype was seen a few times. The V call is TRBV6-6, the J call TRBJ2-5; TRBD1 matches at 9 bases. The CDR3 length is 15 residues. CDR1 is MNHNY and CDR2 is SVGAGI in the germline V gene (reference sequence). J was trimmed by 5 bases and V by 5 bases; bases with no gene match: 9. For the CDR3, the DNA is TGTGCCAGCAGTCGTGGGTGGGACAGGGATGAGACCCAGTACTTC. Translated: CASSRGWDRDETQYF.

This clonotype has a handful of counts. The genes are TRBV6-2 or TRBV6-3 and TRBJ2-3, with D possibly matching TRBD2 (6 bases). V lost 8 bases, J lost 0 bases, and 15 bases lay in between. Germline loops: CDR1 MNHEY, CDR2 SVGEGT. CDR3 length: 15 amino acids. The CDR3 spells CASVDTSRSTDTQYF. CDR3 in DNA: TGTGCCAGCGTCGATACTAGCAGGAGCACAGATACGCAGTATTTT.

This clonotype was recorded at least ten times. The rearrangement links TRBV28 to TRBJ2-5; TRBD1 agrees at 9 bases. The length of the CDR3 is 17 residues. Per the germline V gene, CDR1 is MDHEN and CDR2 is SYDVKM. Trimming took 4 bases from V and 2 from J; bases not matched to a gene: 11. The CDR3 is CASSSRRTGVIQETQYF. For the CDR3, the DNA is TGTGCCAGCAGTTCTCGGAGGACAGGGGTCATACAAGAGACCCAGTACTTC.

This clonotype was counted many times. J is TRBJ2-4 and V is TRBV20-1, with 15 bases identical to TRBD2. J lost 4 bases, V lost 5 bases, and 0 bases had no gene match. Per germline, CDR1 DFQATT and CDR2 SNEGSKA (reference sequence). The CDR3 has 14 residues. The DNA of the CDR3 is TGCAGTGCTGGACTAGCGGGAGGGAAAAACATTCAGTACTTC. This gives the protein CSAGLAGGKNIQYF.

In this sample, this clonotype turned up many times. The gene calls are TRBV28 and TRBJ2-2, with D perhaps given as TRBD1 or TRBD2 (5 bases each). Germline lookup yields CDR1 MDHEN and CDR2 SYDVKM. The CDR3 spans 14 residues. The V end was cut by 7 bases, the J end by 7 bases, with 16 bases between. CDR3 nucleotide sequence: TGTGCCAGCACCCTGGGACGTCTCAACGGGGAGCTGTTTTTT. This encodes CASTLGRLNGELFF. Complete variable domain (other parts from reference TRBV28 and TRBJ2-2): DVKVTQSSRYLVKRTGEKVFLECVQDMDHENMFWYRQDPGLGLRLIYFSYDVKMKEKGDIPEGYSVSREKKERFSLILESASTNQTSMYLCASTLGRLNGELFFGEGSRLTVL.

The gene calls are TRBV4-3 and TRBJ2-6, with 8 bases aligning to TRBD1. The CDR3 is 16 residues long. J lost 2 bases, V lost 2 bases, and 2 bases had no gene match. CDR1 is LGHNA and CDR2 is YSLEER in the germline V gene. As DNA, the CDR3 is TGCGCCAGCAGCCAAATGGACAGGGCTGGGGCCAACGTCCTGACTTTC. Its protein product is CASSQMDRAGANVLTF.

This clonotype has more than one count but fewer than ten. The J gene is TRBJ2-1, the V gene TRBV10-3; D ambiguous. The germline V gene has CDR1 ENHRY and CDR2 SYGVKD. With 6 bases removed from V and 5 bases from J, the gap between germline ends came to 11 bases. The CDR3 extends over 13 amino acids. The CDR3 region is CAIRGPPDNEQFF. The CDR3 DNA sequence: TGTGCCATCAGAGGACCCCCAGACAATGAGCAGTTCTTC.

Many counts were recorded for this clonotype. This rearrangement joins TRBV11-2 to TRBJ1-2; no clear D. The CDR3 consists of 14 residues. V shed 0 bases and J shed 6 bases, with 11 bases lying between them. CDR1 and CDR2 (germline): SGHAT, FQNNGV. The DNA of the CDR3 is TGTGCCAGCAGCTTAGATCTAAGAGTAAATGGCTACACCTTC. Its protein product is CASSLDLRVNGYTF.

This clonotype was found many times. V and J are TRBV12-3 or TRBV12-4 and TRBJ2-7; D not certain. Between the trimmed V and J ends, which lost 5 bases and 4 bases, there was a span of 6 bases. This CDR3 is built from 11 residues. This CDR3 is CASSRRYEQYF. CDR3 sequence (DNA): TGTGCCAGCAGTCGCAGGTACGAGCAGTACTTC.